Described below is a single TCR beta chain sequence and its context. No antigen is known for it. The sample is drawn from a study of OX40 agonist ivuxolimab in advanced cancers. For the study at large: Patients in the trial were receiving intravenous ivuxolimab every 2 weeks, at doses of 0.01 to 10 mg/kg.

Method: immunoSEQ multiplex PCR; TCRdb's copy keeps in-frame clones and lacks some. The table records some 52,000 clones, roughly 94% of them present only once. Overall study findings and caveats: Also showing low normalized T-cell clonal expansion were some of the nonresponders.

The receptor was derived from an adult with an advanced solid tumor such as melanoma, head and neck, liver or kidney cancer. Sample: CD4+ or CD8+ T cells sorted from blood, taken in a trial of the OX40 agonist ivuxolimab.

This CDR3 reads CASSYGQEGGELFF. Written as DNA, the CDR3 is TGTGCCAGCAGCTACGGGCAGGAGGGCGGGGAGCTGTTTTTT. The chain recombines TRBV6-5 with TRBJ2-2; D is perhaps TRBD2 (6 bases). V was cut by 6 bases and J by 7 bases, with 15 bases left in between. There are 14 residues in the CDR3. In germline, CDR1 is MNHEY, CDR2 SVGAGI.